This record covers a single T cell receptor beta chain. This sample stems from a study of OX40 agonist ivuxolimab in advanced cancers. Study information: Given to patients was ivuxolimab, an agonistic anti-OX40 (CD134) antibody. Mean age about 60 years, range about 20 to 79; around 80% male.

Measured with immunoSEQ multiplex PCR; TCRdb has only the in-frame clones, and not every one. The repertoire holds about 69,000 clones, with 75% to 90% as singletons. The ends lost 8 bases at V and 7 bases at J; junction bases unmatched: 10. The CDR3 sequence is 14 residues long. Germline CDR1 is SGHNT and CDR2 is YENEEA. This rearrangement joins TRBV11-3 to TRBJ2-2, with 7 bases aligning to TRBD2. The source was CD4+ or CD8+ T cells sorted from blood, collected in a trial of the OX40 agonist ivuxolimab. The TCR sequence derives from an adult with an advanced solid tumor such as melanoma, head and neck, liver or kidney cancer. CDR3 sequence (DNA): TGTGCCAGCGGGACCGGGACTACTCACGGGGAGCTGTTTTTT. This sequence encodes CASGTGTTHGELFF.